Below, 21 T cell receptor beta chains from the same sample are listed, as sequenced in a study of blood T cell repertoires in COVID-19. Here immunoSEQ multiplex PCR was the method, and the copy in TCRdb shows in-frame clones only, minus some. This table holds 30,000 to 45,000 clones, about nine tenths found once. The source material was peripheral blood. These receptors all come from a human donor in a cohort sampled during active COVID-19.

This clone appeared a few times. The V and J genes are TRBV6-5 and TRBJ2-1, with D possibly being TRBD1 (5 bases). V shed 3 bases and J shed 6 bases, with 12 bases lying between them. Per germline, CDR1 MNHEY and CDR2 SVGAGI. The CDR3 consists of 14 residues. CDR3 sequence (DNA): TGTGCCAGCAGTTATTTGGGAAGGGGCAATGAGCAGTTCTTC. It encodes CASSYLGRGNEQFF.

The chain combines TRBV19 with TRBJ2-3; 9 bases fit TRBD2. Germline CDR1 is LNHDA and CDR2 is SQIVND (reference sequence). The V gene end was trimmed by 5 bases and the J gene end by 4 bases; junction bases not matched to a gene: 4. This CDR3 has 14 residues. The CDR3 DNA reads as TGTGCCAGTAGTCGGACTAGCGAGGCAGATACGCAGTATTTT. This encodes CASSRTSEADTQYF.

This chain links TRBV30 with TRBJ1-2; D gene uncertain. The germline CDR1 and CDR2 sequences are GTSNPN and SVGIG (reference sequence). This CDR3 region has 14 residues. V lost 3 bases to trimming and J lost 7 bases, with 18 bases between them. Here the CDR3 DNA reads TGTGCCTGGAGAAAGAGGGATTTATTTGGTGGCTACACCTTC. Translating it yields CAWRKRDLFGGYTF.

The V gene is TRBV6-5, the J gene TRBJ1-5; 9 bases match TRBD1. The ends lost 6 bases at V and 2 bases at J; junction bases unmatched: 2. Per the germline V gene, CDR1 is MNHEY and CDR2 is SVGAGI. This CDR3 spans 14 amino acids. CDR3 protein: CASRGQGGNQPQHF. In DNA, the CDR3 is TGTGCCAGCAGGGGACAGGGCGGCAATCAGCCCCAGCATTTT.

This sequence joins TRBV7-9 and TRBJ1-4; D gene uncertain. V lost 4 bases to trimming and J lost 0 bases, with 9 bases between them. In germline, CDR1 is SEHNR, CDR2 FQNEAQ (reference sequence). The CDR3 is 15 amino acids. CDR3 bases: TGTGCCAGCAGCTCCCCCCAAACAACTAATGAAAAACTGTTTTTT. Translation: CASSSPQTTNEKLFF.

This chain links TRBV5-5 with TRBJ2-1; a possible D gene is TRBD1 (6 bases). The CDR3 loop spans 14 amino acids. V lost 4 bases and J 3 bases, leaving 11 bases between the germline ends. Germline-derived CDR1 and CDR2 are SGHKS and YYEKEE (reference sequence). CDR3 residues: CASSLTDSYNEQFF. For the CDR3, the DNA is TGTGCCAGCAGCCTGACGGACAGCTACAATGAGCAGTTCTTC.

This chain links TRBV5-1 with TRBJ2-7; TRBD1 matches at 9 bases. The germline V gene has CDR1 SGHRS and CDR2 YFSETQ. V was clipped by 4 bases and J by 5 bases; unmatched bases: 7. CDR3 length equals 14 residues. Here the CDR3 DNA reads TGCGCCAGCAGCGCGGGATGGACAGGGGACGAGCAGTACTTC. It encodes CASSAGWTGDEQYF.

The J gene is TRBJ1-2, the V gene TRBV12-3 or TRBV12-4; 8 positions agree with TRBD1. The CDR3 runs 13 residues. The J segment lost 4 bases and the V segment lost 6 bases, leaving 4 bases of the junction unmatched. The CDR3 DNA is TGTGCCAGCAGGACAGGGGCCTTCTATGGCTACACCTTC. Protein: CASRTGAFYGYTF.

The rearrangement uses TRBV25-1 and TRBJ2-3, with D possibly TRBD2 on 5 matching bases. The CDR3 has 14 amino acids. Germline assignment: CDR1 MGHDK and CDR2 SYGVNS. V gave up 3 bases and J gave up 0 bases, with 7 bases separating them. CDR3 DNA sequence: TGTGCCAGCAGTGACGCTAGCAGCACAGATACGCAGTATTTT. Protein product: CASSDASSTDTQYF.

The J gene is TRBJ1-2, the V gene TRBV20-1; tentative D call: TRBD1 (5 bases). The V end was cut by 3 bases, the J end by 8 bases, with 19 bases between. The CDR3 runs to 14 residues. Germline CDR1 DFQATT, CDR2 SNEGSKA (reference sequence). Here the CDR3 DNA reads TGCAGTGCTAGTATACCGGGCAGGGTAGAGGGCTACACCTTC. This gives the protein CSASIPGRVEGYTF.

J is TRBJ2-5 and V is TRBV5-5, with TRBD2 as a possible D gene (6 bases). Trimming cost V 4 bases and J 5 bases, with 15 bases left between them. CDR1 and CDR2 from the germline V gene are SGHKS and YYEKEE (reference sequence). The CDR3 loop spans 14 amino acids. The CDR3: CASSQMGGWETQYF. The CDR3, as DNA: TGTGCCAGCAGCCAGATGGGGGGATGGGAGACCCAGTACTTC.

The CDR3 sequence is CASSWDRENGYTF. The CDR3 region has the DNA TGCGCCAGCAGCTGGGACAGGGAGAATGGCTACACCTTC. The chain carries TRBV5-1 and TRBJ1-2; 9 bases are a match to TRBD1. Unmatched junction bases numbered 3, after V lost 3 bases and J lost 6 bases. CDR1 SGHRS and CDR2 YFSETQ come from the germline V gene. CDR3 length: 13 amino acids. The full variable domain, completed using reference TRBV5-1 and TRBJ1-2, is KAGVTQTPRYLIKTRGQQVTLSCSPISGHRSVSWYQQTPGQGLQFLFEYFSETQRNKGNFPGRFSGRQFSNSRSEMNVSTLELGDSALYLCASSWDRENGYTFGSGTRLTVV.

This clone was counted only a few times. V gene TRBV24-1 combines with J gene TRBJ2-1; the D gene is possibly TRBD1 (7 bases). The ends were cut back, 2 bases at V and 5 bases at J, with 15 bases in the middle. Germline V lookup: CDR1 KGHDR, CDR2 SFDVKD. This CDR3 has 16 amino acids. Here the CDR3 reads CATSDWGQGGNNEQFF. CDR3 bases: TGTGCCACCAGTGATTGGGGGCAGGGGGGAAACAATGAGCAGTTCTTC.

CDR3 region: CASSLGGTSGDYNEQFF. As DNA, the CDR3 is TGTGCCAGCAGCTTAGGGGGAACTAGCGGGGATTACAATGAGCAGTTCTTC. The V gene is TRBV7-2, the J gene TRBJ2-1; 10 positions agree with TRBD2. Trimming at V came to 1 base and at J to 4 bases, leaving 7 bases not matched to a gene. The CDR3 loop spans 17 amino acids. CDR1 is SGHTA and CDR2 is FQGNSA in the germline V gene.

V and J are TRBV5-1 and TRBJ2-3; 9 nucleotides agree with TRBD1. CDR1 is SGHRS and CDR2 is YFSETQ in the germline V gene. V gave up 10 bases and J gave up 3 bases; unmatched junction bases: 3. There are 12 residues in the CDR3. The CDR3 DNA reads as TGCGCCTCGGGACAGGGTACAGATACGCAGTATTTT. It specifies CASGQGTDTQYF.

This clone has just a few counts. CDR3 residues: CASSLKPGNEQYF. The CDR3 DNA reads TGTGCCAGCAGCTTAAAACCAGGAAACGAGCAGTACTTC. The chain joins TRBV7-9 to TRBJ2-7; no clear D gene. The CDR3 has 13 residues. Trimming removed 2 bases from V and 5 bases from J, with 10 bases in between. Germline V lookup: CDR1 SEHNR, CDR2 FQNEAQ (reference sequence).

The chain combines TRBV30 with TRBJ1-5; D is unclear. V dropped 0 bases and J dropped 0 bases, with 9 bases sitting between them. The CDR3 length is 15 residues. Germline CDR1 and CDR2: GTSNPN and SVGIG (reference sequence). CDR3 DNA sequence: TGTGCCTGGAGTGTACGTGGCGGTAGCAATCAGCCCCAGCATTTT. Translation gives CAWSVRGGSNQPQHF.

The chain employs TRBV5-1 and TRBJ2-7, with a tentative D call TRBD2 (6 bases). The V end lost 9 bases, the J end lost 2 bases, and 21 bases lay between the germline ends. The CDR3 contains 15 residues. Germline V CDR1 and CDR2: SGHRS, YFSETQ. CDR3 coding DNA: TGCGCCACCACGCAACTAGAAACGGGGGCCTACGAGCAGTACTTC. Its translation is CATTQLETGAYEQYF.

DNA for the CDR3: TGTGCCAGCAGCCTGGGACCCCCCGACATTGGCTACACCTTC. It encodes CASSLGPPDIGYTF. The chain combines TRBV5-5 with TRBJ1-2, with D perhaps matching TRBD1 (5 bases). Per the germline V gene, CDR1 is SGHKS and CDR2 is YYEKEE (reference sequence). Trimming cost V 4 bases and J 7 bases, with 17 bases left between them. The CDR3 covers 14 residues.

This clone was picked up one time. The CDR3 loop is CASSPNYEQFF. The CDR3 DNA follows: TGTGCCAGCAGCCCCAACTATGAGCAGTTCTTC. This sequence joins TRBV28 and TRBJ2-1, with unresolved D. Trimming pared 6 bases from V and 8 bases from J, leaving 8 bases between. Germline assignment: CDR1 MDHEN and CDR2 SYDVKM. The CDR3 extends over 11 amino acids.

This clone was recorded only once. This chain uses TRBV29-1 with TRBJ1-1; no clear D gene. Germline CDR1 and CDR2: SQVTM and ANQGSEA. This CDR3 has 12 residues. V dropped 3 bases and J dropped 1 base, with 6 bases sitting between them. CDR3 in amino acids: CSVEEGNTEAFF. CDR3 bases: TGCAGCGTTGAGGAGGGGAACACTGAAGCTTTCTTT.